A selection of T cell receptor beta chains follows, all from one sample in a study of T cells in Graves' hyperthyroidism and ophthalmopathy. TCRdb reprocessed the multiplex PCR reads via MiXCR and lists one record per CDR3 protein. The table includes around 580,000 distinct CDR3 sequences, roughly 46% detected once. The sample was peripheral blood or thyroid tissue (not recorded which). The receptors come from a young woman with Graves' hyperthyroidism. Each CDR3 is given with its conserved first and last residue. D genes are given only for firm matches. Where a row states a size, it is once, few, many or the class of an expanded clone; other rows omit it.

v_call	j_call	d_call	clone_size	cdr3_aa	cdr3_nt
TRBV7-6	TRBJ2-7	TRBD1	NA	CASSKGTGGGHEQYF	TGTGCCAGCAGTAAAGGGACAGGAGGGGGGCATGAGCAGTACTTC
TRBV5-1	TRBJ2-5	TRBD2	few	CASSLPGQRKNSGKSPEETQYF	TGCGCCAGCAGCTTGCCAGGGCAAAGGAAGAATAGCGGGAAGTCCCCCGAAGAGACCCAGTACTTC
TRBV24-1	TRBJ1-5	NA	many	CATSGGRGNQPQHF	TGTGCCACCAGTGGAGGGCGCGGCAATCAGCCCCAGCATTTT
TRBV12-3/TRBV12-4	TRBJ2-2	NA	many	CASSRLFMNTGELFF	TGTGCCAGCAGCCGACTTTTTATGAACACCGGGGAGCTGTTTTTT
TRBV3-1	TRBJ2-3	NA	NA	CASSLRGAGDTQYF	TGTGCCAGCAGCCTACGGGGGGCAGGAGATACGCAGTATTTT
TRBV5-1	TRBJ2-7	NA	NA	CASSLVPEASVTEQYF	TGCGCCAGCAGCTTGGTCCCTGAGGCTAGCGTTACCGAGCAGTACTTC
TRBV19	TRBJ2-3	NA	NA	CASSITGFTDTQYF	TGTGCCAGTAGTATCACAGGATTCACAGATACGCAGTATTTT
TRBV18	TRBJ1-5	TRBD1	NA	CASSPPTGVGNQPQHF	TGTGCCAGCTCACCACCAACAGGGGTTGGCAATCAGCCCCAGCATTTT
TRBV7-9	TRBJ2-7	TRBD2	NA	CASSLEVAGNKFF	TGTGCCAGCAGCTTAGAAGTAGCGGGAAACAAGTTCTTC
TRBV19	TRBJ1-2	NA	many	CASSIGGGYGYTF	TGTGCCAGTAGTATCGGGGGAGGCTATGGCTACACCTTC
TRBV9	TRBJ1-2	TRBD1	NA	CASSVTTGSGYTF	TGTGCCAGCAGCGTTACGACAGGGAGCGGCTACACCTTC
TRBV20-1	TRBJ2-1	TRBD2	few	CSAREWRGSEQFF	TGCAGTGCTAGAGAATGGCGGGGGAGTGAGCAGTTCTTC
TRBV7-6	TRBJ2-7	TRBD1	NA	CASSRGRDEQYF	TGTGCCAGCAGCAGGGGGCGAGACGAGCAGTACTTC
TRBV2	TRBJ2-7	TRBD2	many	CASREREGQKEQYF	TGTGCCAGCAGAGAGCGGGAGGGCCAGAAAGAGCAGTACTTC
TRBV24-1	TRBJ2-1	NA	NA	CATSDPWRISYNEQFF	TGTGCCACCAGTGATCCGTGGAGGATCTCCTACAATGAGCAGTTCTTC
TRBV12-3/TRBV12-4	TRBJ1-2	TRBD1	NA	CASSPRGQGPTGDGYTF	TGTGCCAGCAGTCCGAGGGGACAGGGACCTACTGGGGATGGCTACACCTTC
TRBV7-7	TRBJ2-6	NA	NA	CASSRRGTAGANVLTF	TGTGCTAGCAGCCGGAGAGGGACCGCTGGGGCCAACGTCCTGACTTTC
TRBV29-1	TRBJ2-7	NA	NA	CSVEWAGDYEQYF	TGCAGCGTTGAATGGGCAGGGGACTACGAGCAGTACTTC
TRBV5-4	TRBJ2-3	NA	few	CASSWAGDTQYF	TGTGCCAGCAGCTGGGCGGGGGATACGCAGTATTTT
TRBV6-1	TRBJ2-7	TRBD2	many	CASSDGLAGSYEQYF	TGTGCCAGCAGTGACGGACTAGCGGGCTCCTACGAGCAGTACTTC
TRBV7-9	TRBJ1-3	NA	NA	CASSSGGADTIYF	TGTGCCAGCAGTTCAGGCGGGGCGGACACCATATATTTT
TRBV6-6	TRBJ1-2	NA	NA	CASSYWDYGYTF	TGTGCCAGCAGTTACTGGGACTATGGCTACACCTTC
TRBV4-1	TRBJ2-2	NA	many	CASSTYLTGELFF	TGCGCCAGCAGCACCTACCTCACCGGGGAGCTGTTTTTT
TRBV7-2	TRBJ2-3	TRBD2	NA	CASAGAPVDTQYF	TGTGCCAGCGCGGGAGCCCCCGTGGATACGCAGTATTTT
TRBV2	TRBJ2-5	NA	once	CASSDVGRGYETQYF	TGTGCCAGCAGTGATGTCGGGCGGGGATATGAGACCCAGTACTTC
TRBV6-6	TRBJ1-3	TRBD1	few	CASTANRGLITIYF	TGTGCCAGCACCGCAAACAGGGGTCTCATCACCATATATTTT
TRBV7-8	TRBJ2-2	NA	many	CAGSPHRVDTGELFF	TGTGCCGGCAGCCCGCACAGGGTCGACACCGGGGAGCTGTTTTTT
TRBV7-6	TRBJ1-5	NA	NA	CASSFELAGDQPQHF	TGTGCCAGCAGCTTCGAGTTGGCCGGGGATCAGCCCCAGCATTTT
TRBV11-2	TRBJ2-5	TRBD1	many	CASSLGGGAETQYF	TGTGCCAGCAGCTTAGGAGGGGGCGCAGAGACCCAGTACTTC
TRBV15	TRBJ1-2	NA	NA	CATSNRAYYGYTF	TGTGCCACCAGCAACCGGGCCTACTATGGCTACACCTTC
TRBV29-1	TRBJ1-2	TRBD1	NA	CSQDRGTYGYTF	TGCAGCCAGGACAGGGGGACCTATGGCTACACCTTC
TRBV10-3	TRBJ2-1	NA	NA	CAISESRTGIPYNEQFF	TGTGCCATCAGTGAGTCACGCACAGGGATCCCCTACAATGAGCAGTTCTTC
TRBV5-1	TRBJ1-4	NA	NA	CASSLAGVPGKLFF	TGCGCCAGCAGCTTGGCCGGAGTTCCGGGAAAACTGTTTTTT
TRBV10-3	TRBJ2-7	TRBD2	NA	CATKRLAGPGGYEQYF	TGTGCCACCAAACGACTAGCGGGACCGGGGGGCTACGAGCAGTACTTC
TRBV4-1	TRBJ1-5	TRBD1	NA	CASSQDSGTVGQPQHF	TGCGCCAGCAGCCAAGATTCCGGGACAGTTGGTCAGCCCCAGCATTTT
TRBV29-1	TRBJ1-5	NA	NA	CSYGAGRNQPQHF	TGCAGTTACGGGGCAGGGCGCAATCAGCCCCAGCATTTT
TRBV27	TRBJ1-5	NA	NA	CASSAGRSNQPQHF	TGTGCCAGCAGTGCCGGCAGGAGCAATCAGCCCCAGCATTTT
TRBV5-1	TRBJ2-2	TRBD2	NA	CASSLLAGGYTGELFF	TGCGCCAGCAGCCTGTTAGCGGGAGGGTACACCGGGGAGCTGTTTTTT
TRBV24-1	TRBJ2-5	NA	NA	CATSDQAGETQYF	TGTGCCACCAGTGATCAAGCGGGAGAGACCCAGTACTTC
TRBV11-2	TRBJ2-7	TRBD2	many	CASSWGLAGAYEQYF	TGTGCCAGCAGCTGGGGACTAGCGGGAGCCTACGAGCAGTACTTC
TRBV12-3/TRBV12-4	TRBJ1-5	NA	many	CASSLRENQPQHF	TGTGCCAGCAGTTTACGGGAAAATCAGCCCCAGCATTTT
TRBV5-1	TRBJ1-1	TRBD1	NA	CASSFRGQDKGTEAFF	TGCGCCAGCAGCTTCCGGGGACAGGACAAGGGGACTGAAGCTTTCTTT
TRBV20-1	TRBJ1-2	NA	NA	CSARDSFTRGTGDNGYTF	TGCAGTGCTAGAGATAGCTTCACCCGGGGCACCGGGGATAATGGCTACACCTTC
TRBV7-3	TRBJ2-7	NA	few	CASSPIPGRSSYEQYF	TGTGCCAGCTCACCAATTCCCGGCAGGAGCTCCTACGAGCAGTACTTC
TRBV29-1	TRBJ2-7	TRBD2	NA	CSWGLAGVNYEQYF	TGCAGCTGGGGACTAGCGGGAGTAAACTACGAGCAGTACTTC
TRBV10-3	TRBJ1-2	NA	NA	CAISESTARVSGYTF	TGTGCCATCAGTGAGTCAACAGCCAGGGTGAGCGGCTACACCTTC
TRBV6-6	TRBJ2-2	TRBD1	NA	CASSRQGGNTGELFF	TGTGCCAGCAGTAGACAGGGGGGAAACACCGGGGAGCTGTTTTTT
TRBV20-1	TRBJ1-6	NA	NA	CSAREQGVSPLHF	TGCAGTGCTAGAGAACAGGGCGTATCACCCCTCCACTTT
TRBV2	TRBJ2-7	TRBD2	NA	CASREPGREQYF	TGTGCCAGCAGGGAACCCGGGAGGGAGCAGTACTTC
TRBV5-6	TRBJ2-7	NA	NA	CASSLVPNTGEQYF	TGTGCCAGCAGCTTGGTACCAAACACCGGGGAGCAGTACTTC
TRBV9	TRBJ2-5	TRBD2	once	CASSPMGAGGAETQYF	TGTGCCAGCAGTCCCATGGGAGCGGGAGGAGCAGAGACCCAGTACTTC